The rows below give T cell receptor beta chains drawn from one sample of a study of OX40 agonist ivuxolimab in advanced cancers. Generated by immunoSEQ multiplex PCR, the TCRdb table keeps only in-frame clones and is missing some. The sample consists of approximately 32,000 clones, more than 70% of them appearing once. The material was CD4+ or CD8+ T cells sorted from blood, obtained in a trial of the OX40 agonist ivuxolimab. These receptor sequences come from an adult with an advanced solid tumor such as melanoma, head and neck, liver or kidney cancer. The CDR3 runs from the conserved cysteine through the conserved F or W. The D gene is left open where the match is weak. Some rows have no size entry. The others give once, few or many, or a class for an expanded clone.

cdr3_aa: CASSPQGAGETQYF; cdr3_nt: TGTGCCAGCAGCCCCCAGGGGGCAGGAGAGACCCAGTACTTC; v_call: TRBV7-9; j_call: TRBJ2-5; d_call: TRBD1; clone_size: -
cdr3_aa: CASSVERNTEAFF; cdr3_nt: TGTGCCAGCAGTGTTGAAAGGAACACTGAAGCTTTCTTT; v_call: TRBV6-1; j_call: TRBJ1-1; d_call: -; clone_size: -
cdr3_aa: CASSLAQGAISGANVLTF; cdr3_nt: TGCGCCAGCAGCTTGGCCCAGGGGGCCATTTCTGGGGCCAACGTCCTGACTTTC; v_call: TRBV5-1; j_call: TRBJ2-6; d_call: TRBD1; clone_size: -
cdr3_aa: CASSPGDSGNTIYF; cdr3_nt: TGCGCCAGCAGCCCAGGGGACTCTGGAAACACCATATATTTT; v_call: TRBV5-1; j_call: TRBJ1-3; d_call: -; clone_size: -
cdr3_aa: CASSLGLAGDNEQFF; cdr3_nt: TGTGCCAGCAGCTTAGGGCTAGCGGGAGACAATGAGCAGTTCTTC; v_call: TRBV7-7; j_call: TRBJ2-1; d_call: TRBD2; clone_size: -
cdr3_aa: CASSARAGGDEQYF; cdr3_nt: TGTGCCAGCAGCGCAAGGGCGGGTGGAGACGAGCAGTACTTC; v_call: TRBV13; j_call: TRBJ2-7; d_call: -; clone_size: -
cdr3_aa: CASSSSVWAEEWYF; cdr3_nt: TGTGCCAGCAGCTCCTCCGTGTGGGCCGAGGAATGGTATTTT; v_call: TRBV7-2; j_call: TRBJ2-3; d_call: -; clone_size: -
cdr3_aa: CASSLIDEQFF; cdr3_nt: TGTGCCAGCAGCTTAATCGATGAGCAGTTCTTC; v_call: TRBV7-9; j_call: TRBJ2-1; d_call: -; clone_size: -
cdr3_aa: CASSLGRTSYNEQFF; cdr3_nt: TGTGCCAGCAGCTTAGGGAGGACGTCCTACAATGAGCAGTTCTTC; v_call: TRBV7-3; j_call: TRBJ2-1; d_call: -; clone_size: -
cdr3_aa: CASSRGQNTEAFF; cdr3_nt: TGTGCCAGCAGCCGAGGACAGAACACTGAAGCTTTCTTT; v_call: TRBV28; j_call: TRBJ1-1; d_call: -; clone_size: few
cdr3_aa: CASSLSVDTQYF; cdr3_nt: TGTGCCAGCAGCTTATCAGTAGATACGCAGTATTTT; v_call: TRBV5-6; j_call: TRBJ2-3; d_call: -; clone_size: -
cdr3_aa: CASSLTGTGGTEAFF; cdr3_nt: TGTGCCAGCAGCTTAACGGGTACAGGGGGCACTGAAGCTTTCTTT; v_call: TRBV7-3; j_call: TRBJ1-1; d_call: TRBD1; clone_size: -
cdr3_aa: CASSLNRENIQYF; cdr3_nt: TGTGCCAGCAGCTTAAACAGGGAAAACATTCAGTACTTC; v_call: TRBV7-3; j_call: TRBJ2-4; d_call: -; clone_size: once
cdr3_aa: CASSLMTRSSTDTQYF; cdr3_nt: TGTGCCAGCAGCTTAATGACTAGATCTAGCACAGATACGCAGTATTTT; v_call: TRBV7-8; j_call: TRBJ2-3; d_call: -; clone_size: -
cdr3_aa: CSVRNSGSYEQYF; cdr3_nt: TGCAGCGTTCGAAATAGCGGGAGCTACGAGCAGTACTTC; v_call: TRBV29-1; j_call: TRBJ2-7; d_call: TRBD2; clone_size: -
cdr3_aa: CASNGGSTDTQYF; cdr3_nt: TGTGCCAGCAATGGCGGGAGCACAGATACGCAGTATTTT; v_call: TRBV6-1; j_call: TRBJ2-3; d_call: -; clone_size: -
cdr3_aa: CASGPFGSGNTIYF; cdr3_nt: TGTGCCAGCGGCCCCTTTGGCTCTGGAAACACCATATATTTT; v_call: TRBV6-5; j_call: TRBJ1-3; d_call: -; clone_size: -
cdr3_aa: CASSPDRTSYGYTF; cdr3_nt: TGTGCCAGCAGCCCGGACAGGACCTCCTATGGCTACACCTTC; v_call: TRBV11-2; j_call: TRBJ1-2; d_call: TRBD1; clone_size: -
cdr3_aa: CASSSSGRTNEKLFF; cdr3_nt: TGCGCCAGCAGCTCTTCAGGGAGAACTAATGAAAAACTGTTTTTT; v_call: TRBV5-1; j_call: TRBJ1-4; d_call: -; clone_size: -
cdr3_aa: CASSPDPGLAGGNEQFF; cdr3_nt: TGCGCCAGCAGCCCGGACCCGGGACTAGCGGGAGGCAATGAGCAGTTCTTC; v_call: TRBV5-1; j_call: TRBJ2-1; d_call: TRBD2; clone_size: -
cdr3_aa: CASSLGGRGRLGETQYF; cdr3_nt: TGCGCCAGCAGCTTGGGTGGCAGGGGGCGACTGGGAGAGACCCAGTACTTC; v_call: TRBV5-1; j_call: TRBJ2-5; d_call: TRBD1; clone_size: -
cdr3_aa: CASRKREGSYEQYF; cdr3_nt: TGTGCCAGCAGGAAGCGGGAGGGCTCCTACGAGCAGTACTTC; v_call: TRBV19; j_call: TRBJ2-7; d_call: TRBD2; clone_size: -
cdr3_aa: CASSLRRTNTGELFF; cdr3_nt: TGTGCCAGCAGTTTAAGGCGGACTAACACCGGGGAGCTGTTTTTT; v_call: TRBV27; j_call: TRBJ2-2; d_call: -; clone_size: -
cdr3_aa: CASSLVRQGSRQYF; cdr3_nt: TGTGCCAGCAGCTTAGTTCGGCAGGGTAGTAGGCAGTATTTT; v_call: TRBV7-9; j_call: TRBJ2-3; d_call: -; clone_size: -
cdr3_aa: CASSPPGASVLYEQYF; cdr3_nt: TGTGCCAGCTCACCACCTGGGGCCAGTGTCCTCTACGAGCAGTACTTC; v_call: TRBV18; j_call: TRBJ2-7; d_call: -; clone_size: -
cdr3_aa: CASSLFLAGGNSPLHF; cdr3_nt: TGTGCCAGCAGTTTATTCCTGGCAGGGGGAAATTCACCCCTCCACTTT; v_call: TRBV27; j_call: TRBJ1-6; d_call: TRBD1; clone_size: -
cdr3_aa: CASSPAGYEQYF; cdr3_nt: TGTGCCAGCTCACCGGCGGGGTACGAGCAGTACTTC; v_call: TRBV18; j_call: TRBJ2-7; d_call: -; clone_size: -
cdr3_aa: CASSRRGAGTGELFF; cdr3_nt: TGTGCCAGCAGTCGACGGGGGGCGGGCACCGGGGAGCTGTTTTTT; v_call: TRBV6-5; j_call: TRBJ2-2; d_call: -; clone_size: -
cdr3_aa: CASRPGWNTEAFF; cdr3_nt: TGTGCCAGTAGGCCGGGTTGGAACACTGAAGCTTTCTTT; v_call: TRBV19; j_call: TRBJ1-1; d_call: -; clone_size: -
cdr3_aa: CASSAQGKTGELFF; cdr3_nt: TGTGCCAGTAGTGCACAGGGTAAGACCGGGGAGCTGTTTTTT; v_call: TRBV19; j_call: TRBJ2-2; d_call: -; clone_size: -
cdr3_aa: CASSYSIATGGKTFF; cdr3_nt: TGTGCCAGCAGTTACTCGATCGCGACAGGGGGTAAGACTTTCTTT; v_call: TRBV6-5; j_call: TRBJ1-1; d_call: TRBD1; clone_size: -
cdr3_aa: CASSIGSMNTEAFF; cdr3_nt: TGCGCCAGCAGCATCGGGAGCATGAACACTGAAGCTTTCTTT; v_call: TRBV5-1; j_call: TRBJ1-1; d_call: -; clone_size: few
cdr3_aa: CASTPGTLGGETQYF; cdr3_nt: TGCGCCAGCACCCCTGGGACTCTGGGGGGAGAGACCCAGTACTTC; v_call: TRBV5-1; j_call: TRBJ2-5; d_call: -; clone_size: -
cdr3_aa: CASSPTVTGANVLTF; cdr3_nt: TGTGCCAGCAGCCCGACAGTTACTGGGGCCAACGTCCTGACTTTC; v_call: TRBV7-7; j_call: TRBJ2-6; d_call: -; clone_size: once
cdr3_aa: CASSSQLLSNNEQFF; cdr3_nt: TGCGCCAGCAGCTCCCAGCTGTTATCTAACAATGAGCAGTTCTTC; v_call: TRBV5-1; j_call: TRBJ2-1; d_call: -; clone_size: -
cdr3_aa: CASSSGLAGGTGELFF; cdr3_nt: TGTGCCAGCAGCTCGGGACTAGCGGGAGGCACCGGGGAGCTGTTTTTT; v_call: TRBV7-8; j_call: TRBJ2-2; d_call: TRBD2; clone_size: once
cdr3_aa: CASSLFSSNQPQHF; cdr3_nt: TGTGCCAGCAGCTTGTTCAGTAGCAATCAGCCCCAGCATTTT; v_call: TRBV5-8; j_call: TRBJ1-5; d_call: -; clone_size: few
cdr3_aa: CASSLMERGGSNSPLHF; cdr3_nt: TGCGCCAGCAGCTTAATGGAACGGGGAGGGAGTAATTCACCCCTCCACTTT; v_call: TRBV5-1; j_call: TRBJ1-6; d_call: -; clone_size: -
cdr3_aa: CASSRQGARNEKLFF; cdr3_nt: TGTGCCAGCAGCAGACAGGGGGCGAGAAATGAAAAACTGTTTTTT; v_call: TRBV5-4; j_call: TRBJ1-4; d_call: TRBD1; clone_size: -
cdr3_aa: CASSYGQSYEQYF; cdr3_nt: TGTGCCAGCAGTTACGGACAGTCCTACGAGCAGTACTTC; v_call: TRBV27; j_call: TRBJ2-7; d_call: -; clone_size: -
cdr3_aa: CASSLSGVDTEAFF; cdr3_nt: TGCGCCAGCAGCTTATCAGGGGTTGACACTGAAGCTTTCTTT; v_call: TRBV5-1; j_call: TRBJ1-1; d_call: -; clone_size: -
cdr3_aa: CASQPGTSGKGQYF; cdr3_nt: TGTGCCTCTCAGCCCGGGACTAGCGGGAAAGGGCAGTATTTT; v_call: TRBV10-3; j_call: TRBJ2-3; d_call: TRBD2; clone_size: -
cdr3_aa: CASSQSSASFNTEAFF; cdr3_nt: TGCGCCAGCAGTCAATCAAGCGCTTCCTTTAACACTGAAGCTTTCTTT; v_call: TRBV23-1; j_call: TRBJ1-1; d_call: -; clone_size: -
cdr3_aa: CASSWGGQRNNEQFF; cdr3_nt: TGTGCCAGCAGCTGGGGGGGACAGAGAAACAATGAGCAGTTCTTC; v_call: TRBV7-8; j_call: TRBJ2-1; d_call: -; clone_size: -
cdr3_aa: CASSGQGPVAFF; cdr3_nt: TGTGCCAGCAGCGGGCAGGGGCCGGTAGCTTTCTTT; v_call: TRBV2; j_call: TRBJ1-1; d_call: -; clone_size: -
cdr3_aa: CASSLGWGVTEAFF; cdr3_nt: TGCGCCAGCAGCTTGGGATGGGGGGTCACTGAAGCTTTCTTT; v_call: TRBV5-1; j_call: TRBJ1-1; d_call: -; clone_size: -
cdr3_aa: CAWRGSTSGRINEQFF; cdr3_nt: TGTGCCTGGAGAGGCTCCACTAGCGGGAGAATCAATGAGCAGTTCTTC; v_call: TRBV30; j_call: TRBJ2-1; d_call: TRBD2; clone_size: -
cdr3_aa: CASNRQENEKLFF; cdr3_nt: TGTGCCAGCAACCGACAGGAGAATGAAAAACTGTTTTTT; v_call: TRBV9; j_call: TRBJ1-4; d_call: -; clone_size: -
cdr3_aa: CASRRGTVSNQPQHF; cdr3_nt: TGTGCCAGCAGGCGGGGGACAGTTAGCAATCAGCCCCAGCATTTT; v_call: TRBV6-6; j_call: TRBJ1-5; d_call: TRBD1; clone_size: -
cdr3_aa: CASSFRGQGTGDTQYF; cdr3_nt: TGTGCCAGCAGTTTCAGGGGACAGGGAACGGGAGATACGCAGTATTTT; v_call: TRBV27; j_call: TRBJ2-3; d_call: TRBD1; clone_size: once
cdr3_aa: CASSLGGEAMRSF; cdr3_nt: TGTGCCAGCAGCTTAGGGGGAGAGGCTATGAGGTCCTTC; v_call: TRBV7-2; j_call: TRBJ2-7; d_call: -; clone_size: -